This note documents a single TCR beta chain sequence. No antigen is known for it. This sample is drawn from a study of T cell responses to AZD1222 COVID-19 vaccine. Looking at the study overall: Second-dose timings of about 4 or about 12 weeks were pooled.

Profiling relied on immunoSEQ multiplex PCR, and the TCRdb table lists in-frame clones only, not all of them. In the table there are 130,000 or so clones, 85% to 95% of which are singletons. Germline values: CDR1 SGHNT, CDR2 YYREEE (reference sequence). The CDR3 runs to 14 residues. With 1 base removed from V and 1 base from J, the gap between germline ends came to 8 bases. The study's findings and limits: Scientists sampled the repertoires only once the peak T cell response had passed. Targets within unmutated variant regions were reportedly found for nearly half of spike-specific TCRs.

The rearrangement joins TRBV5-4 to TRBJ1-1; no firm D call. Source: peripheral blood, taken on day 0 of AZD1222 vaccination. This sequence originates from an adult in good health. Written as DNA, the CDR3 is TGTGCCAGCAGCTTGCTGGCCAAGAACACTGAAGCTTTCTTT. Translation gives CASSLLAKNTEAFF.